This T cell receptor beta chain appears in the sequencing data of a study of CD8+CD57+ T cells in acquired aplastic anemia. Study-level results: Overlapping CD8+ CDR3 repertoires of patients and controls contained approximately 28 shared sequences.

This clonotype has at least ten counts. What it binds is unknown. Flow cytometry had shown expanded CD8+CD57+ cells in the patients chosen for sequencing. V gave up 1 base and J gave up 4 bases, with 12 bases separating them. Germline CDR1 SGHDT, CDR2 YYEEEE. The CDR3 loop spans 15 amino acids. Using genomic DNA as the template, TCR beta VDJ and CDR3 profiling was carried out. TCRdb processed the reads anew with MiXCR; each CDR3 protein has one entry. The sample has roughly 200,000 distinct CDR3 sequences, around three fifths seen once; the top ten hold around 50%. The rearrangement links TRBV5-6 to TRBJ1-3, with D tentatively TRBD1 (6 bases). The TCR was taken from a human donor with aplastic anemia. Source material: sorted CD4+, CD8+, or CD8+CD57+ T cells (not recorded which) from PBMCs. CDR3 amino acids: CASSLPGAPGNTIYF. In DNA, the CDR3 is TGTGCCAGCAGCTTGCCGGGGGCGCCGGGAAACACCATATATTTT.